This T cell receptor beta chain emerged from a study of cytomegalovirus exposure and HLA in healthy donors. Study-level results: Rare TCR sequences predominated, though certain public TCRs were found in many donors. CMV serostatus was the sole immune exposure data available.

Regarding this clone: The target antigen is unknown.

The PCR employed 60 Vbeta primers together with 13 Jbeta primers. Using immunoSEQ multiplex PCR, the repertoire was profiled, and TCRdb retains in-frame clones only, with some absent. This sample's table reports 100,000 to 150,000 clones. The V gene's germline CDR1 is SQVTM and CDR2 ANQGSEA. Trimming took 0 bases from V and 3 from J, leaving 26 bases between them. This CDR3 comprises 20 residues. The V gene is TRBV29-1, the J gene TRBJ2-2, with D maybe TRBD2 (7 bases). This clonotype originated in a man aged 18 to 29 in good health and CMV-seronegative. Sample: PBMCs. The CDR3 reads CSVEDLTSGRETGYTGELFF. The CDR3 DNA reads TGCAGCGTTGAAGATCTTACATCTGGGAGGGAAACAGGGTACACCGGGGAGCTGTTTTTT.